Below, 29 T cell receptor beta chains from the same sample are listed, as sequenced in a study of human T cells and chemical hapten exposure (dated by TCRdb to the early 2020s). Total RNA was isolated from unfractionated whole blood collected in Tempus Blood RNA tubes. During library preparation, unique molecular identifiers were attached to individual cDNA molecules so that TCRs could be counted in a quantitative, reproducible way. In-frame beta chains were kept once TCRdb had trimmed the public reads at Q25 with fastp and called clones with MiXCR. Entries that share a CDR3 protein sequence are merged under the most common genes and DNA. The sample table lists about 120,000 distinct CDR3 sequences, over 7.5% of them with a count of one. The ten largest clonotypes hold roughly 1.3% of the sample. Input material: whole blood. The origin of the receptors is a human donor in good health. Some clones in this sample may be carry-over from other donors' samples. Donor details come from another sample of the same person, matched by shared clones.

This clonotype has at least ten counts. The gene calls are TRBV5-1 and TRBJ1-2; D perhaps matches TRBD1 (5 bases). This CDR3 spans 14 amino acids. The germline V and J ends were trimmed by 0 bases and 6 bases, with 12 bases remaining between them. In germline, CDR1 is SGHRS, CDR2 YFSETQ. CDR3: CASSLGGVGNGYTF. DNA of the CDR3: TGCGCCAGCAGCTTGGGAGGGGTCGGGAATGGCTACACCTTC.

This clonotype was seen repeatedly, ten times or more. For the CDR3, the DNA is TGTGCCAGCAGCCAGACCGGGACAGGGGCCCATGAGCAGTTCTTC. As protein: CASSQTGTGAHEQFF. The V and J genes are TRBV14 and TRBJ2-1; the match to TRBD1 covers 10 bases. CDR3 size: 15 residues. Germline values: CDR1 SGHDN, CDR2 FVKESK. The J segment lost 8 bases and the V segment lost 3 bases, leaving 7 bases of the junction unmatched.

The chain uses TRBV5-4 and TRBJ2-6; D could derive from TRBD1 or TRBD2 (5 bases each). The CDR3 is made up of 16 amino acids. Per germline, CDR1 SGHNT and CDR2 YYREEE (reference sequence). Trimming shortened V by 6 bases and J by 0 bases, and 13 bases separated the two germline ends. CDR3 loop: CASTRPGASGANVLTF. The CDR3 nucleotides read TGTGCCAGCACCCGCCCCGGGGCCTCTGGGGCCAACGTCCTGACTTTC.

In this sample, this clonotype turned up many times. The J gene is TRBJ1-2, the V gene TRBV29-1, with TRBD1 matching over 7 bases. J gave up 8 bases and V 4 bases, and 4 bases lay outside the gene matches. Germline loops: CDR1 SQVTM, CDR2 ANQGSEA. The CDR3 has 11 amino acids. The CDR3 region is CSVAAGGGYTF. The CDR3 DNA reads as TGCAGCGTTGCGGCAGGGGGAGGCTACACCTTC.

Ten or more counts support this clonotype. CDR3 protein: CASSLGGDSNQPQHF. In nucleotides, the CDR3 is TGCGCCAGCAGCTTGGGAGGGGACAGCAATCAGCCCCAGCATTTT. The chain combines TRBV5-1 with TRBJ1-5, with D possibly being TRBD1 (5 bases). V was cut by 0 bases and J by 1 base, with 8 bases left in between. The germline V gene encodes CDR1 SGHRS and CDR2 YFSETQ. The CDR3 spans 15 residues.

This clonotype came up many times. The chain has TRBV7-2 and TRBJ2-5; D gene ambiguous. The ends were cut back, 8 bases at V and 1 base at J, with 14 bases in the middle. The CDR3 loop spans 14 amino acids. Germline-derived CDR1 and CDR2 are SGHTA and FQGNSA. The CDR3 region is CASSVGGSQETQYF. CDR3 DNA sequence: TGTGCCAGCTCCGTCGGCGGATCCCAAGAGACCCAGTACTTC. Filled out from reference TRBV7-2 and TRBJ2-5, the complete variable domain reads GAGVSQSPSNKVTEKGKDVELRCDPISGHTALYWYRQSLGQGLEFLIYFQGNSAPDKSGLPSDRFSAERTGGSVSTLTIQRTQQEDSAVYLCASSVGGSQETQYFGPGTRLLVL.

This chain joins TRBV4-2 and TRBJ2-7; 8 positions agree with TRBD2. This CDR3 has 15 amino acids. J gave up 7 bases and V 3 bases, and 11 bases lay outside the gene matches. Germline CDR1 LGHNA, CDR2 YNFKEQ. The CDR3 protein is CASSHKGLAGGEQYF. CDR3 in DNA: TGTGCCAGCAGCCACAAGGGCCTAGCGGGCGGTGAGCAGTACTTC.

This clonotype has only a few counts. This chain links TRBV12-3 or TRBV12-4 with TRBJ2-2; D may correspond to TRBD1 or TRBD2 (7 bases each). The CDR3 loop spans 16 amino acids. Between the trimmed V and J ends, which lost 2 bases and 4 bases, there was a span of 14 bases. The CDR3 DNA reads as TGTGCCAGCAGTTTAAGGGGCAGGGGGGGCACCGGGGAGCTGTTTTTT. The encoded protein is CASSLRGRGGTGELFF.

This clonotype was counted a few times. The chain is built from TRBV7-9 and TRBJ2-7; 7 nucleotides align to TRBD1. V gave up 8 bases and J gave up 2 bases; unmatched junction bases: 9. CDR3 length: 14 residues. CDR1 is SEHNR and CDR2 is FQNEAQ in the germline V gene (reference sequence). The CDR3, as DNA: TGTGCCAGCGCCGCACAGACAGGGACCTACGAGCAGTACTTC. This sequence encodes CASAAQTGTYEQYF. Full variable domain (rest looked up from reference TRBV7-9 and TRBJ2-7): DTGVSQNPRHKITKRGQNVTFRCDPISEHNRLYWYRQTLGQGPEFLTYFQNEAQLEKSRLLSDRFSAERPKGSFSTLEIQRTEQGDSAMYLCASAAQTGTYEQYFGPGTRLTVT.

CDR3 nucleotides: TGTGCCAGCAGCGAAACAGGGATCAGCTCAGATACGCAGTATTTT. Translation gives CASSETGISSDTQYF. This chain joins TRBV7-9 and TRBJ2-3; a weak D match, TRBD1 (6 bases). Trimming took 5 bases from V and 4 from J, leaving 16 bases between them. Germline V gene data show CDR1 as SEHNR and CDR2 as FQNEAQ (reference sequence). CDR3 length: 15 residues.

This clonotype has ten or more counts. The chain couples TRBV6-6 to TRBJ1-6; 7 bases are shared with TRBD1. Per germline, CDR1 MNHNY and CDR2 SVGAGI (reference sequence). The CDR3 extends over 15 amino acids. J was trimmed by 7 bases and V by 7 bases; bases with no gene match: 10. The CDR3 sequence: CASIPGTALNSPLHF. Here the CDR3 DNA reads TGTGCCAGCATCCCGGGGACAGCACTAAATTCACCCCTCCACTTT.

This clonotype was recorded at least ten times. The chain employs TRBV7-3 and TRBJ2-1, with D possibly TRBD1 on 6 matching bases. Trimming took off 4 bases at V and 4 bases at J, with 11 bases between the two ends. The CDR3 is 14 residues long. CDR1 and CDR2 (germline): SGHTA, FQGTGA. The DNA for the CDR3 is TGTGCCAGCAGCTCCGGGACAATTTACAATGAGCAGTTCTTC. This codes for CASSSGTIYNEQFF.

This clonotype occurred many times. The chain is built from TRBV7-6 and TRBJ2-3; 14 nucleotides line up with TRBD2. Looked up from germline, CDR1 is SGHVS and CDR2 is FNYEAQ. V gave up 5 bases and J gave up 5 bases; unmatched junction bases: 6. The CDR3 has 16 residues. CDR3 sequence: CASSLTSGGAGDTQYF. The CDR3 DNA sequence: TGTGCCAGCAGCCTGACTAGCGGGGGGGCTGGAGATACGCAGTATTTT.

This clonotype was recorded many times. The chain couples TRBV20-1 to TRBJ2-7, with D hard to call. The CDR3 runs 12 residues. Germline lookup yields CDR1 DFQATT and CDR2 SNEGSKA (reference sequence). The V gene lost 3 bases and the J gene lost 0 bases, with 6 bases spanning the gap. The CDR3 coding sequence is TGCAGTGCTAGTCTGTACTCCTACGAGCAGTACTTC. This translates into CSASLYSYEQYF.

The V gene is TRBV5-1, the J gene TRBJ1-1, with a weak D call TRBD1 (5 bases). Germline V gene sequence: CDR1 SGHRS, CDR2 YFSETQ. Trimming pared 4 bases from V and 0 bases from J, leaving 10 bases between. There are 14 residues in the CDR3. CDR3 DNA: TGCGCCAGCAGCCGGGGGTTGCTGAACACTGAAGCTTTCTTT. Encoded protein: CASSRGLLNTEAFF.

This clonotype has only a few counts. The chain is built from TRBV11-2 and TRBJ2-5; D remains unclear. CDR1 and CDR2 (germline): SGHAT, FQNNGV. This CDR3 is 13 amino acids long. Trimming took 1 base from V and 5 from J, leaving 8 bases between them. Written as DNA, the CDR3 is TGTGCCAGCAGCTTAGTGTGGAGTGAGACCCAGTACTTC. It codes for CASSLVWSETQYF.

This clonotype was seen a handful of times. The chain uses TRBV3-1 and TRBJ2-1; 7 nucleotides agree with TRBD2. The V and J ends lost 0 bases and 2 bases, in that order; junction bases with no gene match: 4. Germline lookup yields CDR1 LGHDT and CDR2 YNNKEL (reference sequence). This CDR3 is built from 16 residues. DNA of the CDR3: TGTGCCAGCAGCCAAGAGGCTAGCGGAGCCTACAATGAGCAGTTCTTC. Its protein is CASSQEASGAYNEQFF.

This clonotype was counted a few times. The rearrangement joins TRBV7-3 to TRBJ2-3; 7 bases line up with TRBD1. The ends lost 3 bases at V and 3 bases at J; junction bases unmatched: 6. Germline V gene sequence: CDR1 SGHTA, CDR2 FQGTGA. This CDR3 spans 15 amino acids. CDR3 region: CASSFGHRGTDTQYF. The CDR3 DNA sequence: TGTGCCAGCAGCTTCGGACACAGGGGTACAGATACGCAGTATTTT. The complete variable domain, with remaining parts taken from reference TRBV7-3 and TRBJ2-3, reads GAGVSQTPSNKVTEKGKYVELRCDPISGHTALYWYRQSLGQGPEFLIYFQGTGAADDSGLPNDRFFAVRPEGSVSTLKIQRTERGDSAVYLCASSFGHRGTDTQYFGPGTRLTVL.

The chain couples TRBV15 to TRBJ1-1; possible D gene TRBD1, 5 bases. Germline V lookup: CDR1 LNHNV, CDR2 YYDKDF (reference sequence). There are 14 residues in the CDR3. Between the trimmed V and J ends, which lost 1 base and 0 bases, there was a span of 6 bases. As DNA, the CDR3 is TGTGCCACCAGCAGAGGAGGGGTGAACACTGAAGCTTTCTTT. Its translation is CATSRGGVNTEAFF.

In its sample, this clonotype was seen many times. The chain employs TRBV12-3 or TRBV12-4 and TRBJ2-2; perhaps TRBD1 as D (7 bases). Trimming left V 3 bases short and J 6 bases short, with 23 bases between. The CDR3 has 18 amino acids. DNA for the CDR3: TGTGCCAGCAGTTTTCTGGAGGGGGCCATGGGGTTTGCCGGGGAGCTGTTTTTT. This gives the protein CASSFLEGAMGFAGELFF.

This clonotype was seen at least ten times. The chain has TRBV6-5 and TRBJ1-1; D is uncertain. The CDR3 contains 14 residues. Trimming removed 0 bases at V and 1 base at J, with 6 bases between. From germline, CDR1 is MNHEY and CDR2 SVGAGI. DNA for the CDR3: TGTGCCAGCAGTTACTCCGACCAGAACACTGAAGCTTTCTTT. Translating gives CASSYSDQNTEAFF.

This rearrangement joins TRBV5-1 to TRBJ2-3, with 7 bases lining up with TRBD2. Trimming cost V 3 bases and J 4 bases; bases outside gene matches: 20. The CDR3 sequence is 19 residues long. The V gene's germline CDR1 is SGHRS and CDR2 YFSETQ. The CDR3, as DNA: TGCGCCAGCAGCTCCACCCAGGGAGGGGTTTCGATAGGGCCAGATACGCAGTATTTT. It translates to CASSSTQGGVSIGPDTQYF.

This chain links TRBV27 with TRBJ1-5; D may be TRBD1 (5 bases). This CDR3 contains 13 residues. Trimming shortened V by 5 bases and J by 4 bases, and 9 bases separated the two germline ends. Germline CDR1 and CDR2: MNHEY and SMNVEV (reference sequence). In DNA form, the CDR3 reads TGTGCCAGCAGTCAGGGTTGGAATCAGCCCCAGCATTTT. The encoded protein is CASSQGWNQPQHF.

The V gene is TRBV10-3, the J gene TRBJ2-7; maybe TRBD2 (6 bases). Germline V gives CDR1 ENHRY, CDR2 SYGVKD. The CDR3 runs to 12 residues. V shed 3 bases and J shed 5 bases, with 8 bases lying between them. CDR3 coding DNA: TGTGCCATCAGTGAAACGGGGGACGAGCAGTACTTC. It yields the protein CAISETGDEQYF.

J is TRBJ2-3 and V is TRBV13; TRBD1 might be the D (5 bases). Germline CDR1 reads PRHDT; CDR2 reads FYEKMQ (reference sequence). V was trimmed by 2 bases and J by 3 bases, leaving 12 bases between them. The CDR3 contains 15 residues. CDR3 in DNA: TGTGCCAGCAGCTTAAGGCAGGGTCTAACAGATACGCAGTATTTT. Translated, it gives CASSLRQGLTDTQYF.

This clonotype was seen more than once but under ten times. J is TRBJ2-5 and V is TRBV6-1; 7 bases are shared with TRBD2. Unmatched junction bases numbered 3, after V lost 2 bases and J lost 0 bases. CDR1 and CDR2 from the germline V gene are MNHNS and SASEGT. This CDR3 is built from 15 residues. CDR3 nucleotide sequence: TGTGCCAGCAGTGAAAGGGAGGGGCACCAAGAGACCCAGTACTTC. It translates to CASSEREGHQETQYF.

This clonotype was found a few times. V gene TRBV19 combines with J gene TRBJ2-5; D is possibly TRBD1 or TRBD2 (6 bases each). Trimming took off 3 bases at V and 0 bases at J, with 17 bases between the two ends. There are 17 residues in the CDR3. Germline CDR1 LNHDA, CDR2 SQIVND (reference sequence). The CDR3 DNA sequence: TGTGCCAGTAGTATGGGGGGCGGACAGAGCTACCAAGAGACCCAGTACTTC. Translation: CASSMGGGQSYQETQYF.

This clonotype was counted between two and nine times. The V and J genes are TRBV27 and TRBJ2-1, with TRBD2 matching 9 bases. This CDR3 is built from 14 residues. The germline gives CDR1 MNHEY, CDR2 SMNVEV (reference sequence). With V trimmed by 7 bases and J by 8 bases, 9 bases remained unmatched. CDR3 loop: CASILSGGSYEQFF. CDR3 coding DNA: TGTGCCAGCATTCTTAGCGGGGGAAGCTATGAGCAGTTCTTC.

The V and J genes are TRBV18 and TRBJ1-2; TRBD1 matches at 9 bases. The CDR3 has 16 residues. Germline lookup yields CDR1 KGHSH and CDR2 LQKENI. The V gene end was trimmed by 1 base and the J gene end by 4 bases; junction bases not matched to a gene: 7. This CDR3 reads CASSPLGQGSFYGYTF. The CDR3 nucleotides are TGTGCCAGCTCACCACTAGGACAGGGGAGTTTCTATGGCTACACCTTC.